This TCR beta chain was observed in a study of T-cell reconstitution after alpha-beta-depleted transplantation in children. The CDR3 covers 13 residues. Deletions cut 3 bases from V and 4 bases from J, with 7 bases between. CDR1 and CDR2 from the germline V gene are LNHNV and YYDKDF (reference sequence). Preparing the TCRbeta library involved the use of unique molecular identifiers. In TCRdb, the PCR reads were re-called with MiXCR into one record per CDR3 protein. Among 500,000 or so distinct CDR3 sequences listed, about 31% were seen once. V gene TRBV15 combines with J gene TRBJ1-5; D possibly corresponds to TRBD1 (5 bases). The source material was PBMCs from the stem cell graft donor, sampled from the stem cell graft. This clonotype was sampled from a human donor who donated a stem cell graft to a child with aplastic anemia. The CDR3 region is CATSSGGNQPQHF. In DNA, the CDR3 is TGTGCCACCAGCAGCGGGGGGAATCAGCCCCAGCATTTT.